Listed below are T cell receptor beta chains from one sample, sequenced in a study of PD-L1 blockade in urothelial cancer. Sequenced by immunoSEQ multiplex PCR; TCRdb stores in-frame clones only, minus some. The sample includes 60,000 to 80,000 clones, 88% seen only once; the top ten take about 11%. This specimen consisted of PBMCs, obtained around atezolizumab (anti-PD-L1) treatment. These receptors were obtained from a man aged 60 to 75 with urothelial cancer. Both conserved end residues are part of each CDR3. The D gene is left open where the match is weak. The size field is filled for only some rows; it gives once, few, many or a size class.

J: TRBJ2-3
V: TRBV7-3
size: -
D: -
DNA: TGTGCCAGCAGCTTAGGGTTTGGGCCAGATACGCAGTATTTT
CDR3: CASSLGFGPDTQYF

J: TRBJ2-1
V: TRBV30
size: -
D: TRBD2
DNA: TGTGCCTGGAGTGGGGTCCCGGGACTAGCGGGGGGGCCGGAGGAGTTCTTC
CDR3: CAWSGVPGLAGGPEEFF

J: TRBJ1-4
V: TRBV19
size: -
D: -
DNA: TGTGCCACTAAGAGCCAGGGCCTAGCAACTAATGAAAAACTGTTTTTT
CDR3: CATKSQGLATNEKLFF

J: TRBJ1-3
V: TRBV5-1
size: -
D: -
DNA: TGCGCCAGCAGCTTGGAACAGTACGGAAACACCATATATTTT
CDR3: CASSLEQYGNTIYF

J: TRBJ2-4
V: TRBV2
size: -
D: -
DNA: TGTGCCAGCAGTGAACGACAGGCATATTTAGCCAAAAACATTCAGTACTTC
CDR3: CASSERQAYLAKNIQYF

J: TRBJ2-1
V: TRBV5-8
size: once
D: TRBD2
DNA: TGTGCCAGCAGCTTCTCGTTAGCGGGGGCTAATGAGCAGTTCTTC
CDR3: CASSFSLAGANEQFF

J: TRBJ2-1
V: TRBV9
size: -
D: TRBD2
DNA: TGTGCCAGCAGCTTCGATCTGGGGGGGGAGCAGTTCTTC
CDR3: CASSFDLGGEQFF

J: TRBJ2-5
V: TRBV7-3
size: -
D: -
DNA: TGTGCCAGCAGCTTGAAGAGGGTAGAGGCGGGACGTGCAGAGACCCAGTACTTC
CDR3: CASSLKRVEAGRAETQYF

J: TRBJ2-5
V: TRBV5-1
size: -
D: TRBD2
DNA: TGCGCCAGCAGCTTGATAGCGGGAGTCGGTGAGACCCAGTACTTC
CDR3: CASSLIAGVGETQYF

J: TRBJ2-5
V: TRBV19
size: -
D: -
DNA: TGTGCCAGTAGCCTCGGAGTAGCTAAGTACCAAGAGACCCAGTACTTC
CDR3: CASSLGVAKYQETQYF

J: TRBJ2-3
V: TRBV7-9
size: -
D: -
DNA: TGTGCCAGCAGTAAGACAGATACTAGCACAGATACGCAGTATTTT
CDR3: CASSKTDTSTDTQYF

J: TRBJ1-2
V: TRBV6-5
size: -
D: -
DNA: TGTGCCAGCACGATACTAGGTCAAGGTGGTGGCTACACCTTC
CDR3: CASTILGQGGGYTF

J: TRBJ1-1
V: TRBV18
size: -
D: TRBD1
DNA: TGTGCCAGCTCACCCCTTTGGCAGGGGGCGGGGACTGAAGCTTTCTTT
CDR3: CASSPLWQGAGTEAFF

J: TRBJ2-7
V: TRBV9
size: -
D: -
DNA: TGTGCCAGCAGCGTAGGTCCGACTAGCTCCTACGAGCAGTACTTC
CDR3: CASSVGPTSSYEQYF

J: TRBJ1-5
V: TRBV27
size: -
D: TRBD1
DNA: TGTGCCAGCAGTGCCCGGACAGGGCTCCAGCCCCAGCATTTT
CDR3: CASSARTGLQPQHF

J: TRBJ2-7
V: TRBV7-2
size: -
D: -
DNA: TGTGCCAGCAGCCCTAGCTCCTACGAGCAGTACTTC
CDR3: CASSPSSYEQYF

J: TRBJ2-5
V: TRBV28
size: -
D: TRBD1
DNA: TGTGCCAGCAGTTTGGGACAGGGAGAGACCCAGTACTTC
CDR3: CASSLGQGETQYF

J: TRBJ1-1
V: TRBV27
size: -
D: -
DNA: TGTGCCAGCAGTCTTTCTCCACTTCTGGTCACTGAAGCTTTCTTT
CDR3: CASSLSPLLVTEAFF

J: TRBJ1-1
V: TRBV29-1
size: -
D: -
DNA: TGCAGCGTCCAAGGGACCTCCCGTGGCGGGATGAACACTGAAGCTTTCTTT
CDR3: CSVQGTSRGGMNTEAFF